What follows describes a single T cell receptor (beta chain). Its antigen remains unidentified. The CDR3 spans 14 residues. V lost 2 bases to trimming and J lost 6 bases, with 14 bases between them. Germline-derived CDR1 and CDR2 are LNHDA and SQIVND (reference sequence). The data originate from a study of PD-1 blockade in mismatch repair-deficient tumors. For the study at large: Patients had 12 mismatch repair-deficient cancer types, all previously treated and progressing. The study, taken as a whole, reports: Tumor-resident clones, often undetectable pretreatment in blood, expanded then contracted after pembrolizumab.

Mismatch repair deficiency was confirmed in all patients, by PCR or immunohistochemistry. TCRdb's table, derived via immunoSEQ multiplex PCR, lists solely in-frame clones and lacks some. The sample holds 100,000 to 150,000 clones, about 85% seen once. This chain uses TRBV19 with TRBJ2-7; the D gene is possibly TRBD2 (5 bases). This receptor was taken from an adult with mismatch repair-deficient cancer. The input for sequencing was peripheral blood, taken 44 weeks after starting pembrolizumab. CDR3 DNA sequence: TGTGCCAGTAGTATATCGGGGTATCATGTCGAGCAGTACTTC. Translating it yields CASSISGYHVEQYF. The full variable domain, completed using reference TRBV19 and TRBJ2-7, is DGGITQSPKYLFRKEGQNVTLSCEQNLNHDAMYWYRQDPGQGLRLIYYSQIVNDFQKGDIAEGYSVSREKKESFPLTVTSAQKNPTAFYLCASSISGYHVEQYFGPGTRLTVT.